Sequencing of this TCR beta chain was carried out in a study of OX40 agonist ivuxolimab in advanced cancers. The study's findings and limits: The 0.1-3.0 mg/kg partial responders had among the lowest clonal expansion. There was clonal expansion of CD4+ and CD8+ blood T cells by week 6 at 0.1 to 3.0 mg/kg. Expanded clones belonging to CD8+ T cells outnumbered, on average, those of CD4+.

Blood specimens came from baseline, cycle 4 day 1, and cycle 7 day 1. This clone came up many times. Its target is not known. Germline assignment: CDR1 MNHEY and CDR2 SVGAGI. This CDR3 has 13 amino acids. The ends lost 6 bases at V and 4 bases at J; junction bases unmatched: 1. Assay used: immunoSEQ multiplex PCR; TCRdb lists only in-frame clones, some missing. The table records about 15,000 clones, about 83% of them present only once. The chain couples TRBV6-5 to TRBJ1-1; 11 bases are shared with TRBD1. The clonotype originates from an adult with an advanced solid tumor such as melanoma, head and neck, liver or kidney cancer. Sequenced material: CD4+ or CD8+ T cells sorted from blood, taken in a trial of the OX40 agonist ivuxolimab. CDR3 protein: CASRGQGGTEAFF. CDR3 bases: TGTGCCAGCAGGGGACAGGGGGGCACTGAAGCTTTCTTT.